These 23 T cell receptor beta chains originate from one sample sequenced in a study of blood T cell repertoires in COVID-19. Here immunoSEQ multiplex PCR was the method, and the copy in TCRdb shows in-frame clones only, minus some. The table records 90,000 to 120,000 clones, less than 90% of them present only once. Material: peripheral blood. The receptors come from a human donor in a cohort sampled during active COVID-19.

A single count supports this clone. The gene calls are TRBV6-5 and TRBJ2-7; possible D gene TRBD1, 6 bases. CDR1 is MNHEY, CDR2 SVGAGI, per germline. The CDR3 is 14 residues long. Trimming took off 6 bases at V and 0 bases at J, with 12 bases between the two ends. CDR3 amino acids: CASRNTGHSYEQYF. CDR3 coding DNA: TGTGCCAGCAGGAACACAGGGCACTCCTACGAGCAGTACTTC.

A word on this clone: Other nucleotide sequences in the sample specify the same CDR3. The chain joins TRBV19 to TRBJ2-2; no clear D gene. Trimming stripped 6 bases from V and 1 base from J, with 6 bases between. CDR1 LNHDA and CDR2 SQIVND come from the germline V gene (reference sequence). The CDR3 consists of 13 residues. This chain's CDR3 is CASRTGNTGELFF. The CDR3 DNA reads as TGTGCCAGTAGGACGGGGAACACCGGGGAGCTGTTTTTT.

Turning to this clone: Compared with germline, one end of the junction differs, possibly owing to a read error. The CDR3 bases are TGTGCCAGCAGTTCAAAGGGGGCGAGTAGAAAAACTGTTTTT. Amino acid sequence: CASSSKGASRKTVF. The rearrangement uses TRBV6-5 and TRBJ1-4; 7 nucleotides line up with TRBD1. CDR3 length: 14 amino acids. The V gene's germline CDR1 is MNHEY and CDR2 SVGAGI.

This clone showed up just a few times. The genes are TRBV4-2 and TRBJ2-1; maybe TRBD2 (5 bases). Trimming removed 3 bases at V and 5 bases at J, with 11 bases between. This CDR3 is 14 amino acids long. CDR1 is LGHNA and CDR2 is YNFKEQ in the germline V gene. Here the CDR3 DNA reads TGTGCCAGCAGCCACCAACTAGATAACAATGAGCAGTTCTTC. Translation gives CASSHQLDNNEQFF.

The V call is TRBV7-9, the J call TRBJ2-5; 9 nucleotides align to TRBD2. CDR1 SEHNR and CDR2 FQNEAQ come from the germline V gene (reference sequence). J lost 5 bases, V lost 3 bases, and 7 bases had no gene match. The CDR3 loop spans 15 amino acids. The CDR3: CASSFNIAGVETQYF. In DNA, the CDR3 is TGTGCCAGCAGCTTCAACATAGCGGGAGTGGAGACCCAGTACTTC. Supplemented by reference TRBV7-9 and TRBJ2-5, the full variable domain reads DTGVSQNPRHKITKRGQNVTFRCDPISEHNRLYWYRQTLGQGPEFLTYFQNEAQLEKSRLLSDRFSAERPKGSFSTLEIQRTEQGDSAMYLCASSFNIAGVETQYFGPGTRLLVL.

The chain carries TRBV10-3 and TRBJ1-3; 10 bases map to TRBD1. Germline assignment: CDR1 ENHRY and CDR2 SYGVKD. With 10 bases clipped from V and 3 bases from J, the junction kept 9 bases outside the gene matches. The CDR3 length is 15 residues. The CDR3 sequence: CATRDRGSFGNTIYF. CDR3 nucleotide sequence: TGTGCCACCCGGGACAGGGGCTCATTTGGAAACACCATATATTTT.

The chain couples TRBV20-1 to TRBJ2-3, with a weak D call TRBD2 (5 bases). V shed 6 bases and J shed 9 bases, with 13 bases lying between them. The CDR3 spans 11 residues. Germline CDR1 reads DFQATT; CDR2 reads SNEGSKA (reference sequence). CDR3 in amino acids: CSADNSATQYF. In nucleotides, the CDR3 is TGCAGTGCAGATAATAGCGCAACGCAGTATTTT.

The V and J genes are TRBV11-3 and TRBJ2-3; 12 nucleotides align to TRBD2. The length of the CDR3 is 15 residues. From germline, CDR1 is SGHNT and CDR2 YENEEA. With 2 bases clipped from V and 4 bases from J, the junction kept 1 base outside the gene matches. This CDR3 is CASSLRLAGADTQYF. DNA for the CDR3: TGTGCCAGCAGCTTAAGACTAGCGGGAGCAGATACGCAGTATTTT.

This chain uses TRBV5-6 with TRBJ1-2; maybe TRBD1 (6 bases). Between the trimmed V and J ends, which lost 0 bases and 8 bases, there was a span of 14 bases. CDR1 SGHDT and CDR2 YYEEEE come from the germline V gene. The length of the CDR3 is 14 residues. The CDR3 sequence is CASSLGRGLGGYTF. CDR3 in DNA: TGTGCCAGCAGCTTGGGTAGGGGGTTAGGCGGCTACACCTTC.

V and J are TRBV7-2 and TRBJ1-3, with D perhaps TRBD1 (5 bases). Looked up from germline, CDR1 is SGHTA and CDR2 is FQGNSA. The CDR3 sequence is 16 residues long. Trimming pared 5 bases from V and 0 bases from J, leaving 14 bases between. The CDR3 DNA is TGTGCCAGCAGCCCCACAGGACGTGACTCTGGAAACACCATATATTTT. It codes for CASSPTGRDSGNTIYF.

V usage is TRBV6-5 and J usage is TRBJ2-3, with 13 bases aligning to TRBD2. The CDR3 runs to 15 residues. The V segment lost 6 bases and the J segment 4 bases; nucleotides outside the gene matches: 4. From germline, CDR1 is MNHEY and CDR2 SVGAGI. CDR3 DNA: TGTGCCAGCAGCCCGACTAGCGGGAGGCCAGATACGCAGTATTTT. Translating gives CASSPTSGRPDTQYF.

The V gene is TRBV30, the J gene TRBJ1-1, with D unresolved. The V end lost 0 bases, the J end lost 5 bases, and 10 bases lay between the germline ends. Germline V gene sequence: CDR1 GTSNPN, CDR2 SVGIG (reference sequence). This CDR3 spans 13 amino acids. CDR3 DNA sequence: TGTGCCTGGAGTGTAGACACCCGGACTGAAGCTTTCTTT. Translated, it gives CAWSVDTRTEAFF.

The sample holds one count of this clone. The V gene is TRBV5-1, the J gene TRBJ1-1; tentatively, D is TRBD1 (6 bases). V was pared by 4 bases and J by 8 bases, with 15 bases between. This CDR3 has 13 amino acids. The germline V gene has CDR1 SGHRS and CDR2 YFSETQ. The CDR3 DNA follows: TGCGCCAGCAGCCGAGGACAGTTCGAGGAAGCTTTCTTT. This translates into CASSRGQFEEAFF.

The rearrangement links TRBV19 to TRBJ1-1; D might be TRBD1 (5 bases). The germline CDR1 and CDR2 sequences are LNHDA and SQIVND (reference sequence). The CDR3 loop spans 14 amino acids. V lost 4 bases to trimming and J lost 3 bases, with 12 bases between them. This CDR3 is CASSTYRTDTEAFF. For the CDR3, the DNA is TGTGCCAGTAGTACATACAGGACGGACACTGAAGCTTTCTTT.

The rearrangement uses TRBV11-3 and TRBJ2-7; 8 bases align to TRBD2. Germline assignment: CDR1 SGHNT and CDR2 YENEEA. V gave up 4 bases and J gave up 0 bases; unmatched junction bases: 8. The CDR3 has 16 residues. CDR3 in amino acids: CASSCPEAGASYEQYV. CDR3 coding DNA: TGTGCCAGCAGCTGCCCGGAAGCGGGAGCCTCCTACGAGCAGTACGTC.

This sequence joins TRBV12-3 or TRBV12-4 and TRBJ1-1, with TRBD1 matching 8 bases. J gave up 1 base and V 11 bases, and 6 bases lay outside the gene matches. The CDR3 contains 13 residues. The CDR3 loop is CAGRGQENTEAFF. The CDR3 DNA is TGTGCCGGACGGGGACAGGAGAACACTGAAGCTTTCTTT.

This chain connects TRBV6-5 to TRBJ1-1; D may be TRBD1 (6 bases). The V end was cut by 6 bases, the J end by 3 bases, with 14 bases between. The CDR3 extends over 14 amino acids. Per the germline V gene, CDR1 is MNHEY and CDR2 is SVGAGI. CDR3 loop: CASRSTGLHTEAFF. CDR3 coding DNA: TGTGCCAGCAGGAGCACAGGGTTACACACTGAAGCTTTCTTT.

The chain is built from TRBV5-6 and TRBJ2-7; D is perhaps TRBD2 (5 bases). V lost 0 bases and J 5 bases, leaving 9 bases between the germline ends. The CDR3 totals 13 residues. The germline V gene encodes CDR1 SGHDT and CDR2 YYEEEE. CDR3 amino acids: CASSLAPGNEQYV. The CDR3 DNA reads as TGTGCCAGCAGCTTGGCTCCGGGAAACGAGCAGTACGTC.

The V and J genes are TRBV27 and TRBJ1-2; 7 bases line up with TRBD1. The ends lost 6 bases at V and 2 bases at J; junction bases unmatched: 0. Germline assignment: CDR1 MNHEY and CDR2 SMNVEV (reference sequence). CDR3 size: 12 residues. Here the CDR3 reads CASRQGNYGYTF. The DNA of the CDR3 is TGTGCCAGCAGACAGGGGAACTATGGCTACACCTTC.

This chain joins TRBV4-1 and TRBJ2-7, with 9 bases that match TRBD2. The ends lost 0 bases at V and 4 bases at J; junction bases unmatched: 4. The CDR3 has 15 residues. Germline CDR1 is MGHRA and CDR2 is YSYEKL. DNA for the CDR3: TGCGCCAGCAGCCAAGAAGGTAGCGGGAGATACGAGCAGTACGTC. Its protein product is CASSQEGSGRYEQYV.

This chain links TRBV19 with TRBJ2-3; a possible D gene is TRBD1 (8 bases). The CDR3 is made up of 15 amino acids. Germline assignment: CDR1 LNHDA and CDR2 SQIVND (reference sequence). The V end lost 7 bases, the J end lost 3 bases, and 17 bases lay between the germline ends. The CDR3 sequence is CASTQGAGVTDTQYF. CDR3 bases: TGTGCCAGTACCCAGGGGGCGGGAGTAACAGATACGCAGTATTTT.

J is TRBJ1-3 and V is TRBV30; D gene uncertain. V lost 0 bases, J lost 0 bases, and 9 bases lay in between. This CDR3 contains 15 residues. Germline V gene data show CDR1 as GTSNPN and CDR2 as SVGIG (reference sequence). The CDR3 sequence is CAWSVRGNSGNTIYF. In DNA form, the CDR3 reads TGTGCCTGGAGTGTACGCGGGAACTCTGGAAACACCATATATTTT. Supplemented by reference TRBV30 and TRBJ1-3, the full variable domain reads SQTIHQWPATLVQPVGSPLSLECTVEGTSNPNLYWYRQAAGRGLQLLFYSVGIGQISSEVPQNLSASRPQDRQFILSSKKLLLSDSGFYLCAWSVRGNSGNTIYFGEGSWLTVV.

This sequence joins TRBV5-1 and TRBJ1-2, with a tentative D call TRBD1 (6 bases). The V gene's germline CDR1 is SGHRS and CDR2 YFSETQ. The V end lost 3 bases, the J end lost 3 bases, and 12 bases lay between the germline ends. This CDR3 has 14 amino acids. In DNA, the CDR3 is TGCGCCAGCAGCTCGGGGGGCGGTGACTATGGCTACACCTTC. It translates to CASSSGGGDYGYTF.